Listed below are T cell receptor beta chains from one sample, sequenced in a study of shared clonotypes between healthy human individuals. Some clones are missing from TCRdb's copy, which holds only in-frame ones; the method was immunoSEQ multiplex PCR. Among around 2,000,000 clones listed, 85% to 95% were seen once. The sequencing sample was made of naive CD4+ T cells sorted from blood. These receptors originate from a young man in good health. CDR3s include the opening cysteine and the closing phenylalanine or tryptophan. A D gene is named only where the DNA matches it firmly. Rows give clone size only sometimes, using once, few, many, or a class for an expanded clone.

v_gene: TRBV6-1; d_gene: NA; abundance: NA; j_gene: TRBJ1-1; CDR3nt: TGTGCCAGCGTAAAAGGACAGTCGAGCACTGAAGCTTTCTTT; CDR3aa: CASVKGQSSTEAFF
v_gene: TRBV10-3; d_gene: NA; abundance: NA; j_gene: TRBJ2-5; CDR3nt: TGTGCCATCAGTGAGTCGGGCGAGACCCAGTACTTC; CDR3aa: CAISESGETQYF
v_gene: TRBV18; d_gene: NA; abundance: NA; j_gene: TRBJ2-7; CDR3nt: TGTGCCAGCTCATGGATGGACACCGCTTACGAGCAGTACTTC; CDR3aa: CASSWMDTAYEQYF
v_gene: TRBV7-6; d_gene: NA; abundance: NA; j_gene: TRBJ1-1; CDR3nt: TGTGCCAGCAGCTTAGGGCAACGAGGCACTGAAGCTTTCTTT; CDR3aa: CASSLGQRGTEAFF
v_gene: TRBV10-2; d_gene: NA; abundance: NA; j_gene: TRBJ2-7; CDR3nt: TGCGCCACCACCGGGGCTCCTACCTCCTACGAGCAGTACTTC; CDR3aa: CATTGAPTSYEQYF
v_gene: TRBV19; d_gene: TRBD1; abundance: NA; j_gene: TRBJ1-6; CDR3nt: TGTGCCAGTAGTTCCGGGACAGAAGTAAATTCACCCCTCCACTTT; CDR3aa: CASSSGTEVNSPLHF
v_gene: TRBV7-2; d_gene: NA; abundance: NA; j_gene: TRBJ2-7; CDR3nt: TGTGCCAGCAGCTTAGGATTCGGCGGAACCTCCTACGAGCAGTACTTC; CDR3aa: CASSLGFGGTSYEQYF
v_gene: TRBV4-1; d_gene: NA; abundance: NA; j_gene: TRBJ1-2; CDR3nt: TGCGCCAGCAGCCAAGTCCAGGGCCAGTGGGACTATGGCTACACCTTC; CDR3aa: CASSQVQGQWDYGYTF
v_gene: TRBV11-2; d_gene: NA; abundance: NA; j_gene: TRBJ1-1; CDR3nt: TGTGCCAGCAGCTTAGTGGTTTTGGGCGAAGCTTTCTTT; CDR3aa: CASSLVVLGEAFF
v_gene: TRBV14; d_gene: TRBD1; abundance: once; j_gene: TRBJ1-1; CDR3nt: TGTGCCAGCAGCCAAGATTTGAGGGCAGGGGGGACTGAAGCTTTCTTT; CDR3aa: CASSQDLRAGGTEAFF
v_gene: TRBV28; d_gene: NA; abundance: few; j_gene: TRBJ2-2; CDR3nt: TGTGCCAGCAGTCACGGGGGCGAGGGCGGGGAGCTGTTTTTT; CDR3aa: CASSHGGEGGELFF
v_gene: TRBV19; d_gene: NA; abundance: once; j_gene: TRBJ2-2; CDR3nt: TGTGCCAGTAGTATAACAGGGCACACCGGGGAGCTGTTTTTT; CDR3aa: CASSITGHTGELFF
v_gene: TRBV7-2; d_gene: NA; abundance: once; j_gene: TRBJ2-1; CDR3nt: TGTGCCAGCAGCTTAGTCTCGTTAGGGGCAATGTCCCAGTTCTTC; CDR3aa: CASSLVSLGAMSQFF
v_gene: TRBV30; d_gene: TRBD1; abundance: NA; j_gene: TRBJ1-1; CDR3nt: TGTGCCTGGAGTCCCCGGGACAGGGGATTTGGAGCTTTCTTT; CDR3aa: CAWSPRDRGFGAFF
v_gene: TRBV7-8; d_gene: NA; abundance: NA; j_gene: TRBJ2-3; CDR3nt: TGTGCCAGCAGCTTGACCAGGCAGGGGCCTAGCACAGATACGCAGTATTTT; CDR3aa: CASSLTRQGPSTDTQYF
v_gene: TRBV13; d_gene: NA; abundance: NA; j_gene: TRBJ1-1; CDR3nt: TGTGCCAGCAGACGGAGACAGGTCATGAACACTGAAGCTTTCTTT; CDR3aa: CASRRRQVMNTEAFF
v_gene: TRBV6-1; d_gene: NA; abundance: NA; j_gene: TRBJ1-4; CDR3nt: TGTGCCAGCAGTGACCCCGCGGGCCCGGCGGGTGAAAAACTGTTTTTT; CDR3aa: CASSDPAGPAGEKLFF
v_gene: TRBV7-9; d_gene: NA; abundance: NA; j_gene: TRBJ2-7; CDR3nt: TGTGCCAGCAGCATCTCCGGGTCCCAAAGGGGCAACTACGAGCAGTACTTC; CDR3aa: CASSISGSQRGNYEQYF
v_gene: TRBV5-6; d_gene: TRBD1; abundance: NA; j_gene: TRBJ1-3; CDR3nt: TGTGCCAGCAGCTTGGGGGACAGGGGTGGAAACACCATATATTTT; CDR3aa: CASSLGDRGGNTIYF
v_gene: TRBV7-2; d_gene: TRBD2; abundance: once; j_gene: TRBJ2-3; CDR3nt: TGTGCCAGCAGCCCCCGACTAGCGGGAGCAGATACGCAGTATTTT; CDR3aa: CASSPRLAGADTQYF
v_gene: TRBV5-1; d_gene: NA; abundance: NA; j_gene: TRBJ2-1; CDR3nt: TGCGCCAGCAGCCGGGACGACCTTGGGCAGTTCTTC; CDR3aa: CASSRDDLGQFF
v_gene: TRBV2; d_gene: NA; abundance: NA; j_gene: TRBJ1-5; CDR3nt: TGTGCCAGCAGTGCGGTGAGTAGCAATCAGCCCCAGCATTTT; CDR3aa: CASSAVSSNQPQHF
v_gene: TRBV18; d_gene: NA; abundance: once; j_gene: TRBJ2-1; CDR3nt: TGTGCCAGCTCATCGACTACACCGATCTACAATGAGCAGTTCTTC; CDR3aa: CASSSTTPIYNEQFF
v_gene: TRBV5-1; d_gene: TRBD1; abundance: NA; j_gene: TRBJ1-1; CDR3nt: TGCGCCAGCAGCCTACACAGGGGCACTGAAGCTTTCTTT; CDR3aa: CASSLHRGTEAFF
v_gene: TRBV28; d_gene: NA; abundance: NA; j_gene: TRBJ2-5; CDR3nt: TGTGCCAGCAGTTTATATGTCCAAGAGACCCAGTACTTC; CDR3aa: CASSLYVQETQYF
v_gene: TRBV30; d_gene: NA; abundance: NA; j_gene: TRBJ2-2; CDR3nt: TGTGCCTGGAATTGGGCCGGGGAGCTGTTTTTT; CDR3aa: CAWNWAGELFF
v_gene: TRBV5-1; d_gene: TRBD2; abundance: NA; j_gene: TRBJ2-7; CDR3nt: TGCGCCAGCAGCGTGGGGACTAACTACGAGCAGTACTTC; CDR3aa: CASSVGTNYEQYF
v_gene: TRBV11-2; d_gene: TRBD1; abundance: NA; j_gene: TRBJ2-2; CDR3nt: TGTGCCAGCAGCTTAGACCGACAGGGGGGAAACACCGGGGAGCTGTTTTTT; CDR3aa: CASSLDRQGGNTGELFF
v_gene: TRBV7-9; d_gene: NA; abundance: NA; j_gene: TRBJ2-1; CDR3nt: TGTGCCAGCAGCCGTGCGGGGCTCTCCAATGAGCAGTTCTTC; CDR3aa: CASSRAGLSNEQFF
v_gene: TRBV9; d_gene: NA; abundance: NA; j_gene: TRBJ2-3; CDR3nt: TGTGCCAGCAGCGTAGGGGGGGCGTCAGATACGCAGTATTTT; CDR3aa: CASSVGGASDTQYF
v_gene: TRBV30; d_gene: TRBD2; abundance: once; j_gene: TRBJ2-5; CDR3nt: TGTGCCTGGAGCGCGACCCGGACTAGCGACCAAGAGACCCAGTACTTC; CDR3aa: CAWSATRTSDQETQYF
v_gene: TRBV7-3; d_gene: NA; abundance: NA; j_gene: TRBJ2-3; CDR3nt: TGTGCCAGCAGCCCGTCGGGGACAGATACGCAGTATTTT; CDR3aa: CASSPSGTDTQYF
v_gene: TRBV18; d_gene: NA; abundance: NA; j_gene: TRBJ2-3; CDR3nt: TGTGCCAGCTCACCGAGGGAGGGGGGAGATACGCAGTATTTT; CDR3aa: CASSPREGGDTQYF
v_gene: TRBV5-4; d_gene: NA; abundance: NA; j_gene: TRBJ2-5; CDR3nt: TGTGCCAGCAGACCGGGGACCCAAGAGACCCAGTACTTC; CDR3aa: CASRPGTQETQYF
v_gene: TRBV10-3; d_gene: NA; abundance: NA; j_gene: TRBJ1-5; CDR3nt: TGTGCCATCAGTAGGGACTACGAGAGGCCCCAGCATTTT; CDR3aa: CAISRDYERPQHF